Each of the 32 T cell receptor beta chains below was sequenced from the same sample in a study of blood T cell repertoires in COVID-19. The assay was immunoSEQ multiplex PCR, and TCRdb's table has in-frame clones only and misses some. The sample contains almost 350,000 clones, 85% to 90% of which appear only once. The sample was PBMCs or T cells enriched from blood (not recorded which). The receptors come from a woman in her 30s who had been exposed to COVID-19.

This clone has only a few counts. CDR3 nucleotide sequence: TGTGCCAGCAGTTTAGGACTAGCGGAAAACACAGATACGCAGTATTTT. Residues: CASSLGLAENTDTQYF. The chain has TRBV27 and TRBJ2-3; 10 nucleotides align to TRBD2. V was clipped by 2 bases and J by 2 bases; unmatched bases: 4. CDR1 and CDR2 from the germline V gene are MNHEY and SMNVEV (reference sequence). There are 16 residues in the CDR3.

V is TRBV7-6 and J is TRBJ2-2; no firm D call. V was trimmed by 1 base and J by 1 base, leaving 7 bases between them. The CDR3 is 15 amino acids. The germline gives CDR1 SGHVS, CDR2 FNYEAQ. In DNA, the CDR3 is TGTGCCAGCAGCTTAGTGGCAGGGAACACCGGGGAGCTGTTTTTT. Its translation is CASSLVAGNTGELFF.

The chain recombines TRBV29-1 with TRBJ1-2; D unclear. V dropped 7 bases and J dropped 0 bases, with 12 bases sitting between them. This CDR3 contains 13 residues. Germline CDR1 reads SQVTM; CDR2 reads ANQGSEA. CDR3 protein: CSARRSSNYGYTF. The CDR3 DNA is TGCAGCGCCCGTCGGAGTTCTAACTATGGCTACACCTTC.

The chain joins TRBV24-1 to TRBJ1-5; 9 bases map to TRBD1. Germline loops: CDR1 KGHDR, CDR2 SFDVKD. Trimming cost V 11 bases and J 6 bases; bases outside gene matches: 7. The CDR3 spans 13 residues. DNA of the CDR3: TGTGCCATTCAGGGACAGGGTGGTCAGCCCCAGCATTTT. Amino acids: CAIQGQGGQPQHF.

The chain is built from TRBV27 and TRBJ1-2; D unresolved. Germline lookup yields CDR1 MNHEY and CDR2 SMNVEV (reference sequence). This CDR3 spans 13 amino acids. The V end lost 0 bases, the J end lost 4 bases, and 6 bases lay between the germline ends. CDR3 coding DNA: TGTGCCAGCAGTTTATCCGGTGCCTATGGCTACACCTTC. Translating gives CASSLSGAYGYTF.

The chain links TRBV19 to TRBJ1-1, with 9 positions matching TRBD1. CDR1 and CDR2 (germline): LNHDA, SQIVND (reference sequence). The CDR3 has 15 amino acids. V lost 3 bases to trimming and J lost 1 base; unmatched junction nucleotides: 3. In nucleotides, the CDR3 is TGTGCCAGTAGTATTAGGGGACAGGGGAACACTGAAGCTTTCTTT. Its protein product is CASSIRGQGNTEAFF.

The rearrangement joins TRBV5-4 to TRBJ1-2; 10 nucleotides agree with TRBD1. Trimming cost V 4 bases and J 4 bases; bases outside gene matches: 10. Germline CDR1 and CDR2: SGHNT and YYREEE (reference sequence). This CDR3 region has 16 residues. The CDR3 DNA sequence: TGTGCCAGCAGCAATGACATGGGACAGGGGAGCTATGGCTACACCTTC. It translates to CASSNDMGQGSYGYTF. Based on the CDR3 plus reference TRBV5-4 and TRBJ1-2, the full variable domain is ETGVTQSPTHLIKTRGQQVTLRCSSQSGHNTVSWYQQALGQGPQFIFQYYREEENGRGNFPPRFSGLQFPNYSSELNVNALELDDSALYLCASSNDMGQGSYGYTFGSGTRLTVV.

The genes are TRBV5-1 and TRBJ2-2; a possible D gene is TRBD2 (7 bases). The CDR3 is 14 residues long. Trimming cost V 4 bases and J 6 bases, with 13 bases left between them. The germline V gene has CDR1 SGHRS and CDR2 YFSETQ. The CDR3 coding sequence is TGCGCCAGCAGCCCCCGCGGGGGCCCCGGGGAGCTGTTTTTT. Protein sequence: CASSPRGGPGELFF.

CDR3 region: CASSLITTGQDTQYF. The CDR3 nucleotides read TGTGCCAGCAGCTTAATTACGACAGGGCAGGATACGCAGTATTTT. V usage is TRBV7-9 and J usage is TRBJ2-3, with 7 bases aligning to TRBD1. There are 15 residues in the CDR3. Trimming took 2 bases from V and 6 from J; bases not matched to a gene: 8. CDR1 SEHNR and CDR2 FQNEAQ come from the germline V gene (reference sequence).

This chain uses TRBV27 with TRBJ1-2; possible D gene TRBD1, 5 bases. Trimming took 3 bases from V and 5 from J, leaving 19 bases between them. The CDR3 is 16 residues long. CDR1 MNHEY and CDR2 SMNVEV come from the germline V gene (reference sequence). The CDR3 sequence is CASSLGGSGPGYGYTF. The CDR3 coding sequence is TGTGCCAGCAGTTTGGGGGGATCGGGTCCCGGGTATGGCTACACCTTC.

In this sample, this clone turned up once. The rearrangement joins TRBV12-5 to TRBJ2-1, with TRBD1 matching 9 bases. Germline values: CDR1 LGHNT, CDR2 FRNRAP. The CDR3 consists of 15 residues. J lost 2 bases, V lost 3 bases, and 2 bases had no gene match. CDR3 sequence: CASGFGQGTYNEQFF. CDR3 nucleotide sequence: TGTGCTAGTGGTTTTGGACAGGGGACCTACAATGAGCAGTTCTTC.

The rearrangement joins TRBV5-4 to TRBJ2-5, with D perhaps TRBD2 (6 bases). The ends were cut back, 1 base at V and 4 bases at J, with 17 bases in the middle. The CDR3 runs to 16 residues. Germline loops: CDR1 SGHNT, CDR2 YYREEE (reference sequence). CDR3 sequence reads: CASSLRLGGNTETQYF. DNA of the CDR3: TGTGCCAGCAGCTTGAGACTAGGTGGAAATACAGAGACCCAGTACTTC.

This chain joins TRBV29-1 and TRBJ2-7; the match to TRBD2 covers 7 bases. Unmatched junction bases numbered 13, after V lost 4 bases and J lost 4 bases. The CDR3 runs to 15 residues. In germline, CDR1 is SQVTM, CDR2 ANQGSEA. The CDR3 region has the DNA TGCAGCGTTGTGGGGGTTGGCGGGAGAGGGTACGAGCAGTACTTC. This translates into CSVVGVGGRGYEQYF.

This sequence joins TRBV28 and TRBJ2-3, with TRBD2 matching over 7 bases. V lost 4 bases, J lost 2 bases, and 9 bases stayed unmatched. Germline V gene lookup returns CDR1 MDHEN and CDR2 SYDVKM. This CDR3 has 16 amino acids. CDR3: CASSSPTSANTDTQYF. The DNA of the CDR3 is TGTGCCAGCAGTTCTCCCACTAGCGCAAACACAGATACGCAGTATTTT.

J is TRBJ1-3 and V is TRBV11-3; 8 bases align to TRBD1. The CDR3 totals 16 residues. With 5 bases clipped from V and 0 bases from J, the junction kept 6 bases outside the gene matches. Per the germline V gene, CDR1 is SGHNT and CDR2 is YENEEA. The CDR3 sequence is CASSTDRAVSGNTIYF. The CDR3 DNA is TGTGCCAGCAGCACGGACAGGGCAGTCTCTGGAAACACCATATATTTT. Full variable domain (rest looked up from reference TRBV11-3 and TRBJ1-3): EAGVVQSPRYKIIEKKQPVAFWCNPISGHNTLYWYLQNLGQGPELLIRYENEEAVDDSQLPKDRFSAERLKGVDSTLKIQPAELGDSAVYLCASSTDRAVSGNTIYFGEGSWLTVV.

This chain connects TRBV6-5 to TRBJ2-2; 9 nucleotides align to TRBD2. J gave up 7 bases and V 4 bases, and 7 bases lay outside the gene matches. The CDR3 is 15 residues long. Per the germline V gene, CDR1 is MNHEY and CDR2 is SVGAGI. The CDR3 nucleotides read TGTGCCAGCAGTTCCGTAGCGGGAGCTGTCGGGGAGCTGTTTTTT. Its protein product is CASSSVAGAVGELFF.

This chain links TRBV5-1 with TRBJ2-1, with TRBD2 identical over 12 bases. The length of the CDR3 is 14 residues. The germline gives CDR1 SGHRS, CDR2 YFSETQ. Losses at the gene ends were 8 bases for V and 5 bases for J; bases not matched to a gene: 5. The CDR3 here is CASSTSGSDNEQFF. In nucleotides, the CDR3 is TGCGCCAGTTCGACTAGCGGGAGCGACAATGAGCAGTTCTTC.

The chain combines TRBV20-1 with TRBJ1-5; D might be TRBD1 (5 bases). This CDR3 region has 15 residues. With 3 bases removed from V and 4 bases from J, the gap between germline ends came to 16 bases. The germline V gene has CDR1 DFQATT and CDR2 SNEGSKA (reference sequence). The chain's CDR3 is CSASYDSGWNQPQHF. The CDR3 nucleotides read TGCAGTGCTAGTTATGACAGCGGGTGGAATCAGCCCCAGCATTTT.

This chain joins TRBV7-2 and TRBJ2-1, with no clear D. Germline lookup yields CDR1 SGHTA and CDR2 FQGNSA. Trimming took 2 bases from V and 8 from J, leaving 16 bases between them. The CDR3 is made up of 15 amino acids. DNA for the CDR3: TGTGCCAGCAGCTTAAATCCTAGTGTCGGCTATGAGCAGTTCTTC. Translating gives CASSLNPSVGYEQFF.

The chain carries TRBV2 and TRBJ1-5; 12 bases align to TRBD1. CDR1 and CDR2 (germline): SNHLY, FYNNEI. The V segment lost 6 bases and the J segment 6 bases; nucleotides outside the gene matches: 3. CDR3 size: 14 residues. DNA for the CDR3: TGTGCCAGCAGGGGGGGACAGGGGGCTCAGCCCCAGCATTTT. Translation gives CASRGGQGAQPQHF.

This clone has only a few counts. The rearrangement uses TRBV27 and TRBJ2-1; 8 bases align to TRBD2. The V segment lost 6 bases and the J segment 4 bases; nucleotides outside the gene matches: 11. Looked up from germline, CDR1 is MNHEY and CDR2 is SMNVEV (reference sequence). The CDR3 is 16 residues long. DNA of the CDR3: TGTGCCAGCAGCCCCACGGAGCGGGAGTTGTACAATGAGCAGTTCTTC. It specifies CASSPTERELYNEQFF.

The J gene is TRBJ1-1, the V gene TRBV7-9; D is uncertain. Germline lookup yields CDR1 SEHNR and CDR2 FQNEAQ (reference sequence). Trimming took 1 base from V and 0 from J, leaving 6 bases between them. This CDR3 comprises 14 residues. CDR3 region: CASSLDLLNTEAFF. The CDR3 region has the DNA TGTGCCAGCAGCTTAGATCTCCTGAACACTGAAGCTTTCTTT.

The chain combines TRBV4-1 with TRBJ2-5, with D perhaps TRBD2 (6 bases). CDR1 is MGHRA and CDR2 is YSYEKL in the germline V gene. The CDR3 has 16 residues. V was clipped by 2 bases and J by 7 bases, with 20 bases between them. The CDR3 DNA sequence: TGCGCCAGCAGCCAATCCGAGGGACTCTATATCCGGACCCAGTACTTC. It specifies CASSQSEGLYIRTQYF.

The DNA of the CDR3 is TGTGCCAGCAGCTCGACAGGGTGGTGGGAGACCCAGTACTTC. This translates into CASSSTGWWETQYF. The chain recombines TRBV5-4 with TRBJ2-5; 7 bases are shared with TRBD1. CDR1 is SGHNT, CDR2 YYREEE, per germline (reference sequence). Trimming took 3 bases from V and 5 from J; bases not matched to a gene: 7. The CDR3 has 14 residues.

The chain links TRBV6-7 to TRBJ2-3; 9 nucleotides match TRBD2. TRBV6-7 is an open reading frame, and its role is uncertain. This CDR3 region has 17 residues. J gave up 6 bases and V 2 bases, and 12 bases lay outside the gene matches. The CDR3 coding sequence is TGTGCCAGCAGTTACCCCAGCGGGAGGACATCTCAGGATACGCAGTATTTT. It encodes CASSYPSGRTSQDTQYF.

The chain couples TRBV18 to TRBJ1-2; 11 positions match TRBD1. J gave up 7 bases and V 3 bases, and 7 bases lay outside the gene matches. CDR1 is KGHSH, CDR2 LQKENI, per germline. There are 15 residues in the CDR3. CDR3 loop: CASSPDRTGGGGYTF. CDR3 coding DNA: TGTGCCAGCTCACCTGACCGGACAGGGGGCGGTGGCTACACCTTC.

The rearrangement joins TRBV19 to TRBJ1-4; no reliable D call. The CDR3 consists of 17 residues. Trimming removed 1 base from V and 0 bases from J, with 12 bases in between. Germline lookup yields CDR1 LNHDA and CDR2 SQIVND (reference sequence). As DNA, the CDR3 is TGTGCCAGTAGTATAGGCGGGAGGAGGGCAACTAATGAAAAACTGTTTTTT. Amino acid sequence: CASSIGGRRATNEKLFF.

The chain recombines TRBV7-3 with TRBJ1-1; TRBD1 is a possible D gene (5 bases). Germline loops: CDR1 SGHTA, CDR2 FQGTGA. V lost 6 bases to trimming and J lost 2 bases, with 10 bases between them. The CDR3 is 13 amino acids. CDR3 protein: CASRVGLNTEAFF. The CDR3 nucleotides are TGTGCCAGCAGGGTGGGACTTAACACTGAAGCTTTCTTT.

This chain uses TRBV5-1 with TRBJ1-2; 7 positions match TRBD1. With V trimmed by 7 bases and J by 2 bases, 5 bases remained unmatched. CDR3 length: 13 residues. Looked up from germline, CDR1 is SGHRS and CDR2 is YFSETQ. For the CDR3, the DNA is TGCGCCAGCCGCTGGACAGGCAACTATGGCTACACCTTC. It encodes CASRWTGNYGYTF.

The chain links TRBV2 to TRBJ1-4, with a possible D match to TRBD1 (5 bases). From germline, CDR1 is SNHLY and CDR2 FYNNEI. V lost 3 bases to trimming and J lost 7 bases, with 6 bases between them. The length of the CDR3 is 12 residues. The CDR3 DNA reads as TGTGCCAGCAGTGACAGGGTTGAAAAACTGTTTTTT. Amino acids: CASSDRVEKLFF. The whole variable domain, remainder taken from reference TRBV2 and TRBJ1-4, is EPEVTQTPSHQVTQMGQEVILRCVPISNHLYFYWYRQILGQKVEFLVSFYNNEISEKSEIFDDQFSVERPDGSNFTLKIRSTKLEDSAMYFCASSDRVEKLFFGSGTQLSVL.

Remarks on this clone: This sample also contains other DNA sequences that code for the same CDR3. The CDR3 spells CASSYSGQGAYEQYF. CDR3 sequence (DNA): TGTGCCAGCAGTTACTCGGGACAGGGGGCTTACGAGCAGTACTTC. The genes are TRBV6-5 and TRBJ2-7; 12 bases are a match to TRBD1. This CDR3 contains 15 residues. CDR1 and CDR2 (germline): MNHEY, SVGAGI. The V gene end was trimmed by 0 bases and the J gene end by 4 bases; junction bases not matched to a gene: 1.

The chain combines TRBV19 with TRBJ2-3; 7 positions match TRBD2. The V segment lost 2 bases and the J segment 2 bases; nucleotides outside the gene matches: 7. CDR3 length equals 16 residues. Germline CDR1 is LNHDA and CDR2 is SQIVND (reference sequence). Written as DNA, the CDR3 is TGTGCCAGTAGTATATCTAGCGGAACAACCACAGATACGCAGTATTTT. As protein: CASSISSGTTTDTQYF.